Listed below are T cell receptor beta chains from one sample, sequenced in a study of identical twins. From the 5' RACE reads, TCRdb called clonotypes with MiXCR, one entry per CDR3 protein. The sample contains some 730,000 distinct CDR3 sequences, around a sixth of which appear only once. A further study also used this sample, focusing on T cells expressing NK-cell markers.

Sample: PBMCs. These receptors were collected from a young woman in good health. Both conserved end residues are part of each CDR3. Each record gives: D gene, V gene, J gene, CDR3 length, clone size, CDR3 protein, CDR3 DNA. D genes are given only for firm matches. Rows may omit the clone size; those that give it use once, few, many or a size class.

NA	TRBV12-3/TRBV12-4	TRBJ2-7	11	many	CASSLMNEQYF	TGTGCCAGCAGTTTAATGAACGAGCAGTACTTC
NA	TRBV5-1	TRBJ2-5	14	many	CASCLQGSQETQYF	TGCGCCAGCTGCCTACAGGGCAGCCAAGAGACCCAGTACTTC
NA	TRBV6-5	TRBJ2-1	15	few	CASSYSRGLGNEQFF	TGTGCCAGCAGTTACTCGAGAGGTTTAGGCAATGAGCAGTTCTTC
NA	TRBV20-1	TRBJ2-3	14	few	CSARQALNTDTQYF	TGCAGTGCTAGACAGGCCTTGAACACAGATACGCAGTATTTT
NA	TRBV2	TRBJ2-7	14	NA	CASRLDDGNYEQYF	TGTGCCAGCAGGCTCGACGACGGCAACTACGAGCAGTACTTC
TRBD2	TRBV4-3	TRBJ2-1	16	few	CASSQDRLAGNNEQFF	TGCGCCAGCAGCCAAGATCGGCTAGCGGGTAACAATGAGCAGTTCTTC
TRBD2	TRBV5-1	TRBJ2-3	18	few	CASSLRTSGSMRTDTQYF	TGCGCCAGCAGCTTGAGGACTAGCGGGTCCATGCGGACAGATACGCAGTATTTT
TRBD1	TRBV5-1	TRBJ1-1	15	NA	CASSLGQGGWTEAFF	TGCGCCAGCAGCCTCGGACAGGGAGGATGGACTGAAGCTTTCTTT
NA	TRBV12-3/TRBV12-4	TRBJ2-2	15	NA	CASTSDGFRTGELFF	TGTGCCAGCACTTCTGATGGGTTTAGGACCGGGGAGCTGTTTTTT
TRBD2	TRBV20-1	TRBJ2-3	15	NA	CSARVAGGWGDTQYF	TGCAGTGCTAGAGTGGCGGGGGGTTGGGGAGATACGCAGTATTTT
NA	TRBV15	TRBJ2-7	15	few	CATSLGRSTAGVKYF	TGTGCCACCAGCCTAGGAAGGAGTACGGCGGGCGTTAAGTACTTC
TRBD1	TRBV18	TRBJ2-6	18	NA	CASSQTGQGLSGANVLTF	TGTGCCAGCTCACAAACGGGACAGGGGCTGTCTGGGGCCAACGTCCTGACTTTC
TRBD2	TRBV12-3/TRBV12-4	TRBJ2-3	16	NA	CASSLRLAGASDTQYF	TGTGCCAGCAGTTTGCGACTAGCGGGGGCTTCAGATACGCAGTATTTT
NA	TRBV20-1	TRBJ1-1	12	many	CSALPNLYEAFF	TGCAGTGCCCTTCCCAACCTATATGAAGCTTTCTTT
TRBD1	TRBV6-6	TRBJ1-1	13	few	CASSTGGVTEAFF	TGTGCCAGCAGCACAGGGGGTGTCACTGAAGCTTTCTTT
TRBD1	TRBV5-1	TRBJ2-3	16	few	CASSDTGTGGPDTQYF	TGCGCCAGCAGCGACACCGGGACAGGGGGCCCAGATACGCAGTATTTT
NA	TRBV7-8	TRBJ2-7	14	NA	CASSLANSYYEQYF	TGTGCCAGCAGCTTAGCGAACAGCTACTACGAGCAGTACTTC
TRBD1	TRBV10-3	TRBJ2-1	17	NA	CAISDQDRARGGGKQFF	TGTGCCATCAGTGACCAGGACAGGGCGCGTGGTGGTGGTAAGCAGTTCTTC
TRBD2	TRBV29-1	TRBJ2-7	14	few	CSVGWTSVAYEQYF	TGCAGCGTTGGATGGACTAGCGTTGCGTACGAGCAGTACTTC
NA	TRBV20-1	TRBJ2-1	8	NA	CSAIDGFF	TGCAGTGCTATAGATGGGTTCTTC
TRBD1	TRBV7-9	TRBJ2-7	12	few	CASTRQGYEQYF	TGTGCCAGCACCCGACAGGGCTACGAGCAGTACTTC
TRBD2	TRBV12-3/TRBV12-4	TRBJ2-1	18	NA	CASSLLPRLATSYNEQFF	TGTGCCAGCAGCCTCCTACCGCGACTAGCGACCTCCTACAATGAGCAGTTCTTC